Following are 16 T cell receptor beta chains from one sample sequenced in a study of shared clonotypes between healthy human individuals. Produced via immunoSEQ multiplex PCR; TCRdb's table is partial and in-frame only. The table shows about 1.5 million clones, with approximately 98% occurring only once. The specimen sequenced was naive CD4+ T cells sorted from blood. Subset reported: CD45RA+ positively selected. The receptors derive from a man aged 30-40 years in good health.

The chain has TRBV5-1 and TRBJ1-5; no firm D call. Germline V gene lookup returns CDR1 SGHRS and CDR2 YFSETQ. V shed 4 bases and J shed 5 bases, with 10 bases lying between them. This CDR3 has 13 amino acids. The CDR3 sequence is CASSLSLDQPQHF. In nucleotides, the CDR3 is TGCGCCAGCAGCCTCTCGTTGGATCAGCCCCAGCATTTT.

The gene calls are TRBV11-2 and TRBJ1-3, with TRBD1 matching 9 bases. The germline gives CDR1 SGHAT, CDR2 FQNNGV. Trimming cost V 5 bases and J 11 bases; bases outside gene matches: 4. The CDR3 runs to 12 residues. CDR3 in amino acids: CASSGDRVAIYF. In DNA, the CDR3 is TGTGCCAGCAGCGGGGACAGGGTAGCCATATATTTT.

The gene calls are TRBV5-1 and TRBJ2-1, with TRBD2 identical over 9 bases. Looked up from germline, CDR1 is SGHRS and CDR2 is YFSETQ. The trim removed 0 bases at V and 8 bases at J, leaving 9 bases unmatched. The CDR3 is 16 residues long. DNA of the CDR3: TGCGCCAGCAGCTTGGCCCCCCTAGCGGGACAGTATGAGCAGTTCTTC. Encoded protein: CASSLAPLAGQYEQFF.

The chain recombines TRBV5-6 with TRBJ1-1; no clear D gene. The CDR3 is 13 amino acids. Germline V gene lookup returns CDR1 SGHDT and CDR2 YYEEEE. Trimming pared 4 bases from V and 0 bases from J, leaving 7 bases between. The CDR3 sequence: CASSPYLNTEAFF. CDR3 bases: TGTGCCAGCAGCCCCTACTTGAACACTGAAGCTTTCTTT.

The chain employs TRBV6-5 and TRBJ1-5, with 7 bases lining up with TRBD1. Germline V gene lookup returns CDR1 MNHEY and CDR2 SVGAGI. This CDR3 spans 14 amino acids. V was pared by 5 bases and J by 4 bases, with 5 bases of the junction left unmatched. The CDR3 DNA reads TGTGCCAGCAGTGACAGGGACCGAAATCAGCCCCAGCATTTT. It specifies CASSDRDRNQPQHF.

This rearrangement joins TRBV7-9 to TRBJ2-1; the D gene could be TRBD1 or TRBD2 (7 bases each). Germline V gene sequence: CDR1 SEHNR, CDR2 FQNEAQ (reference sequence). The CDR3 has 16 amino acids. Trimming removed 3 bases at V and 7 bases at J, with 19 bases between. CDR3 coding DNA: TGTGCCAGCAGCTTCCCAGGGGGGGAGACGGGTAATGAGCAGTTCTTC. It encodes CASSFPGGETGNEQFF.

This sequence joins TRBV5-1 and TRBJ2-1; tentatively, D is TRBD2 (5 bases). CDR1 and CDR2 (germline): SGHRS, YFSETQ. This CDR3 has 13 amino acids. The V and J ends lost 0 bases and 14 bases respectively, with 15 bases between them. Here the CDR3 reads CASSLEAGPGEFF. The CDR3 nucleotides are TGCGCCAGCAGCTTGGAAGCAGGCCCCGGGGAGTTCTTC.

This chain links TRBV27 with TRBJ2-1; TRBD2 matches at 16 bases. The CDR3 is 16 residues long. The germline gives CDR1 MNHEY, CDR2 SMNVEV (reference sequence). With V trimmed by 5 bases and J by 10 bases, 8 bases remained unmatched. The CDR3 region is CASSRGLAGGIREQFF. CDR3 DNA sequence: TGTGCCAGCAGTCGGGGACTAGCGGGAGGGATTCGGGAGCAGTTCTTC.

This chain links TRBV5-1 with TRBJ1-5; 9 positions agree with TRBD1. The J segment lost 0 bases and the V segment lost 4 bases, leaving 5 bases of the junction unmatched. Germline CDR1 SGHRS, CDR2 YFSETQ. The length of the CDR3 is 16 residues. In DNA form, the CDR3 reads TGCGCCAGCAGCCCTGGGACAGGGAGTAGCAATCAGCCCCAGCATTTT. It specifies CASSPGTGSSNQPQHF.

CDR3: CASSELWTGGTYEQYF. The CDR3 DNA follows: TGTGCCAGCAGTGAATTGTGGACAGGGGGGACCTACGAGCAGTACTTC. The chain carries TRBV2 and TRBJ2-7; 10 nucleotides agree with TRBD1. Germline loops: CDR1 SNHLY, CDR2 FYNNEI. Losses at the gene ends were 2 bases for V and 2 bases for J; bases not matched to a gene: 6. The CDR3 is 16 residues long.

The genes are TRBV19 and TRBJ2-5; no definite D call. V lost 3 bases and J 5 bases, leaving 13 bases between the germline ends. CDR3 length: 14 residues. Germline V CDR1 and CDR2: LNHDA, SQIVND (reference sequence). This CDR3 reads CASSIGVGMETQYF. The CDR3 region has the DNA TGTGCCAGTAGTATTGGGGTGGGGATGGAGACCCAGTACTTC.

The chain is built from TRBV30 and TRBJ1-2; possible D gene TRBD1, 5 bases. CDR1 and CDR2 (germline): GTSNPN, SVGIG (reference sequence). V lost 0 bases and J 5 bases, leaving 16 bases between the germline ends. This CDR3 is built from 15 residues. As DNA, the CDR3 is TGTGCCTGGAGTGTACGGAAGACAGTGACTTATGGCTACACCTTC. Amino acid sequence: CAWSVRKTVTYGYTF.

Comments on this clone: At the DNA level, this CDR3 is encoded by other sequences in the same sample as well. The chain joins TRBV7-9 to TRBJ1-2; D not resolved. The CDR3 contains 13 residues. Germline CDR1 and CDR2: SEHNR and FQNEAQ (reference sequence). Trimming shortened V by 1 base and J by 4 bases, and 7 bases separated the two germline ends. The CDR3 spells CASSLGQGYGYTF. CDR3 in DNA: TGTGCCAGCAGCTTAGGCCAAGGCTATGGCTACACCTTC.

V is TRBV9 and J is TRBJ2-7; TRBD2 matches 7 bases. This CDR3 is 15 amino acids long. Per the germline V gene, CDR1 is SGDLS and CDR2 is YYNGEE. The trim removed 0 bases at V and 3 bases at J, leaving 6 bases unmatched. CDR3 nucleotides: TGTGCCAGCAGCGTAGGGGTGGGAGGGAACTACGAGCAGTACTTC. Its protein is CASSVGVGGNYEQYF.

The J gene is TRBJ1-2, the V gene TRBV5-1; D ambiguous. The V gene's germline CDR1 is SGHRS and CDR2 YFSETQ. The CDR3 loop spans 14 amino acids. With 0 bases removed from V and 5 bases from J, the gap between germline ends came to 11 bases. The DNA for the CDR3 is TGCGCCAGCAGCTTGGATGGATCAACTTATGGCTACACCTTC. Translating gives CASSLDGSTYGYTF.

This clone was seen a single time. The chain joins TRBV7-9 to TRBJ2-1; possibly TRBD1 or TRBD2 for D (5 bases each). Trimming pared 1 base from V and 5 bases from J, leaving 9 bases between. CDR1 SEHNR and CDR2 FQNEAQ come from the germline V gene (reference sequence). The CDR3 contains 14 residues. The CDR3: CASSLVGADNEQFF. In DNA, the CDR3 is TGTGCCAGCAGCTTAGTCGGGGCAGACAATGAGCAGTTCTTC.